Sequencing of this TCR beta chain was carried out in a study of immune heterogeneity within non-small cell lung tumors (dated by TCRdb to between 2017 and 2018). About the full investigation: By histology, a few squamous cell carcinomas, about nine non-squamous carcinomas and 1 tumor not otherwise specified were included. The study combined whole-exome sequencing, RNA-seq and TCR beta repertoire sequencing of multiple spatially distinct regions from each NSCLC tumor to examine intratumoral immune heterogeneity. TCR repertoires were analyzed from 55 to 60 tumor loci of about 15 patients, while transcriptome data covered only around 45 loci from some eleven patients. For mutant peptides 8 to 11 amino acids long, netMHCpan-3.0 predicted neoantigen binding to the HLA alleles of each patient. The full study reports these points: For the most part, high-frequency TCR beta clonotypes differed from one individual patient to another. Local T-cell repertoire clonality showed a statistically significant but moderate positive correlation with local tumor mutational burden (R about 0.34). Within a patient, the same dominant CDR3B clonotypes appeared at multiple loci, but different tumor locations also contained unique high-frequency clones.

From the cysteine through the phenylalanine, the CDR3 covers 11 amino acids. Only CDR3 DNA is held: 33 bases, read in frame from base 1. The germline V gene supplies CDR1 MDHEN and CDR2 SYDVKM. V loses 6 bases of germline sequence and J loses 12 bases, and the interval between the two ends is 12 bases. The TCR template was genomic DNA extracted from bulk tumor tissue, and roughly 600 ng of gDNA was amplified for each sample. During surgery, multiple biopsies were taken from each primary tumor, with sampling sites spaced as far apart as possible within the tumor mass. The study cohort was described as untreated and was composed of newly diagnosed NSCLC cases undergoing curative surgery. The donor group was made up of more than twelve newly diagnosed non-small cell lung cancer patients undergoing surgery with curative intent. Two independent pathologists examined the resected tumor masses. Sequencing was performed only on DNA and RNA samples of high quality.

A single count supports this clonotype. The specificity of this receptor is unknown. A read error may explain this, as a much larger clone is one base away. The TCR beta CDR3 region was amplified with a multiplex PCR system whose first round of approximately 10 cycles used 32 V-gene forward primers and 13 J-gene reverse primers. The first PCR round was done with a QIAGEN Multiplex PCR Kit, and the primer sequences were filed in Chinese patent CN105087789A. Illumina universal primers were attached in a second round of PCR run with the Phusion High-Fidelity PCR Kit. TCR libraries were paired-end sequenced at 151 bp read length on the Illumina HiSeq X Ten platform. On the study's bioinformatics: Reads without multiplex PCR primers were removed using Cutadapt, read pairs were merged using PEAR, and CDR3 regions were called using MiXCR with default settings. Repertoire diversity was assessed by Shannon entropy, and clonality was calculated as one minus the Shannon entropy divided by the ln of the count of productive unique sequences. Clonotypes present at frequencies of at least 0.5% were defined as dominant or high-frequency T-cell clones. Using fastp at Q25 and MiXCR, TCRdb reprocessed the public reads and kept productive beta chains. Records with the same CDR3 protein are collapsed into one entry carrying the most frequent genes and DNA. These V and J calls rely on TCRdb rather than the paper's analysis. The sample table records about 4,600 distinct CDR3 sequences; 30% to 40% of these occur just once. The biggest ten clones account for about 30% of the sample.

The V gene is TRBV28 and the J gene is TRBJ2-1; the D segment may tentatively be TRBD1 or TRBD2, each giving 5 matched bases. This sequence originates from a woman between 45 and 65 years old with non-small cell lung cancer. Sequencing was performed on lung tumor tissue. The sequenced DNA: TGTGCCAGCAGCACCGCAGGGAGGCAGTTCTTC. It is translated as CASSTAGRQFF.